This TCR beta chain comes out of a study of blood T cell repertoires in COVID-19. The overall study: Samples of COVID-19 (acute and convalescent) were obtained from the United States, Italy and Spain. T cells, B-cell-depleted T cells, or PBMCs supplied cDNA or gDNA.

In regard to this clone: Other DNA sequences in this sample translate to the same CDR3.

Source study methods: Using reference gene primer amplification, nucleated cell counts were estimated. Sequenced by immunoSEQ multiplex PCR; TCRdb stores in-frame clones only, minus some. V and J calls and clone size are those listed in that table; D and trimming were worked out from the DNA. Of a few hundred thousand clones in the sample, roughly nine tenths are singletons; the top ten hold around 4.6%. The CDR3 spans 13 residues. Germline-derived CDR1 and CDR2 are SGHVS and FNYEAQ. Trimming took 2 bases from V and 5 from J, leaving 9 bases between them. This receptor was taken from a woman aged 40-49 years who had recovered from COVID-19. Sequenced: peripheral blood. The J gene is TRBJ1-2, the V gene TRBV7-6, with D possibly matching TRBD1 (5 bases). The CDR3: CASSLPGGYGYTF. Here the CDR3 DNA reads TGTGCCAGCAGCTTACCGGGGGGGTATGGCTACACCTTC.